This TCR beta chain originates from a study of human CD8 memory T cell subsets. Points from the study as a whole: Among the subsets, Chao1 estimates suggested that stem-like memory T cells were more diverse than precursor exhausted T cells. This study sequenced T cell receptor beta chains only.

CDR3 size: 15 residues. Germline assignment: CDR1 LNHDA and CDR2 SQIVND (reference sequence). Construction of TCR beta libraries was accomplished by means of UMI-labeled 5' RACE. TCRdb re-analyzed the 5' RACE reads; it lists each CDR3 protein once, without DNA. The table lists 15,000 to 20,000 distinct CDR3 sequences, with around 5.4% in the top ten. Note on this clonotype: Its antigen is not known.

The sequence came from a human donor in good health. The specimen was CD8+ stem-like memory T cells (TSCM and TCM) sorted from PBMCs. Stated subset: stem-like memory CD8 T cells (TSTEM), CCR7+ PD-1- TIGIT-. This rearrangement joins TRBV19 to TRBJ2-3; the D call from TCRdb, TRBD2, cannot be confirmed without DNA. The CDR3 sequence: CASSILAGITDTQYF.